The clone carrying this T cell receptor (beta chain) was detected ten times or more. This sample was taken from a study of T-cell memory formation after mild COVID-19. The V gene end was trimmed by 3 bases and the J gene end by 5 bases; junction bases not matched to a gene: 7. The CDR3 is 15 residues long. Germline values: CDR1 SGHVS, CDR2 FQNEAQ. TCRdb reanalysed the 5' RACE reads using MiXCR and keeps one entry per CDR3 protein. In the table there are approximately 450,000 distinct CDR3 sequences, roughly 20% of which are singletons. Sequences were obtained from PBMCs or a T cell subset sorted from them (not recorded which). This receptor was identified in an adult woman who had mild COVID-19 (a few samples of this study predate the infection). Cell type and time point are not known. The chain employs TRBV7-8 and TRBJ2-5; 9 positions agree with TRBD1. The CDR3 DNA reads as TGTGCCAGCAGCTTCAAAACAGGGGGCTGGGAGACCCAGTACTTC. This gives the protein CASSFKTGGWETQYF.